The rows below give T cell receptor beta chains drawn from one sample of a study of CD8+ T cells in alopecia areata. TCRdb's copy holds only in-frame clones and misses some; the assay was immunoSEQ multiplex PCR. The repertoire includes about 140,000 clones, approximately 50% of them detected once, and roughly 0.9% sits in the top ten. The sequencing here drew on CD4+ T cells sorted from blood, taken at week 0. These receptors originate from a human donor with alopecia areata. Both conserved end residues are part of each CDR3. Each record gives: clone size, V gene, J gene, D gene, CDR3 DNA, CDR3 protein. A D gene is named only where the DNA matches it firmly. The size entry is marked missing in some rows and otherwise reads once, few, many or a size class.

abundance: -
v_gene: TRBV15
j_gene: TRBJ2-2
d_gene: -
CDR3nt: TGTGCCACCAGCAGAGTCCAGGCATCCACCGGGGAGCTGTTTTTT
CDR3aa: CATSRVQASTGELFF

abundance: -
v_gene: TRBV14
j_gene: TRBJ2-7
d_gene: -
CDR3nt: TGTGCCAGCAGCGACCGGAAAGGGCCGCTCGAGGAGCAGTACTTC
CDR3aa: CASSDRKGPLEEQYF

abundance: -
v_gene: TRBV11-2
j_gene: TRBJ2-7
d_gene: -
CDR3nt: TGTGCCAGCAGCACCGGACGATCCAAGGGCGAGCAGTACTTC
CDR3aa: CASSTGRSKGEQYF

abundance: -
v_gene: TRBV5-1
j_gene: TRBJ2-1
d_gene: TRBD1
CDR3nt: TGCGCCAGCAGGCGGAATCGGGACAGGTACAATGAGCAGTTCTTC
CDR3aa: CASRRNRDRYNEQFF

abundance: few
v_gene: TRBV29-1
j_gene: TRBJ2-7
d_gene: TRBD1
CDR3nt: TGCAGCGTTGATAGCGGACAGGGGGCTGGTGAGCAGTACTTC
CDR3aa: CSVDSGQGAGEQYF

abundance: -
v_gene: TRBV6-6
j_gene: TRBJ2-7
d_gene: -
CDR3nt: TGTGCCAGCAGTTACGGTAACAACTACGAGCAGTACTTC
CDR3aa: CASSYGNNYEQYF

abundance: few
v_gene: TRBV10-3
j_gene: TRBJ1-1
d_gene: -
CDR3nt: TGTGCCATCAGTGGGGGGATGAACACTGAAGCTTTCTTT
CDR3aa: CAISGGMNTEAFF

abundance: -
v_gene: TRBV28
j_gene: TRBJ2-7
d_gene: TRBD2
CDR3nt: TGTGCCAGCAGCCTGACTAGCGGGAGAGGTATGCAGTACTTC
CDR3aa: CASSLTSGRGMQYF

abundance: -
v_gene: TRBV2
j_gene: TRBJ2-7
d_gene: TRBD1
CDR3nt: TGTGCCACCCTTAGACAGGGCCTCGGTGAGCAGTACTTC
CDR3aa: CATLRQGLGEQYF

abundance: few
v_gene: TRBV7-9
j_gene: TRBJ2-3
d_gene: -
CDR3nt: TGTGCCAGCAGCTCCCCCCGCGGCGCTAGCACAGATACGCAGTATTTT
CDR3aa: CASSSPRGASTDTQYF

abundance: -
v_gene: TRBV4-1
j_gene: TRBJ1-2
d_gene: -
CDR3nt: TGCGCCAGCAGCCAAGAAGACTTGAGAGGGCAAGGCTACACCTTC
CDR3aa: CASSQEDLRGQGYTF

abundance: few
v_gene: TRBV4-3
j_gene: TRBJ2-7
d_gene: -
CDR3nt: TGCGCCAGCAGCCAGGAGACAGGCTACGAGCAGTACTTC
CDR3aa: CASSQETGYEQYF

abundance: once
v_gene: TRBV29-1
j_gene: TRBJ1-1
d_gene: TRBD1
CDR3nt: TGCAGCGTTGAGGGGACAACAGGGGGCATGAACACTGAAGCTTTCTTT
CDR3aa: CSVEGTTGGMNTEAFF

abundance: once
v_gene: TRBV2
j_gene: TRBJ1-2
d_gene: TRBD1
CDR3nt: TGTGCCAGCAGCAAGGGAAGGACAGGGCTGGATGGCTACACCTTC
CDR3aa: CASSKGRTGLDGYTF

abundance: -
v_gene: TRBV23-1
j_gene: TRBJ2-3
d_gene: -
CDR3nt: TGCGCCAGCAGCCAGGGTTCCCCTACAGATACGCAGTATTTT
CDR3aa: CASSQGSPTDTQYF

abundance: few
v_gene: TRBV28
j_gene: TRBJ1-3
d_gene: -
CDR3nt: TGTGCCAGCGACCAGGGTACCGGAAACACCATATATTTT
CDR3aa: CASDQGTGNTIYF

abundance: -
v_gene: TRBV15
j_gene: TRBJ2-7
d_gene: -
CDR3nt: TGTGCCACCAGCAGCGGTCAGTACCCCGAGCAGTACTTC
CDR3aa: CATSSGQYPEQYF

abundance: few
v_gene: TRBV18
j_gene: TRBJ1-2
d_gene: TRBD1
CDR3nt: TGTGCCAGCTCACCGGAACAGGGGGCGAGAGGCTACACCTTC
CDR3aa: CASSPEQGARGYTF

abundance: -
v_gene: TRBV5-1
j_gene: TRBJ2-3
d_gene: TRBD2
CDR3nt: TGCGCCAGCAGCCCGGGGACTAGCCTCCCAGATACGCAGTATTTT
CDR3aa: CASSPGTSLPDTQYF

abundance: -
v_gene: TRBV2
j_gene: TRBJ2-7
d_gene: TRBD2
CDR3nt: TGTGCCAGCAGTGGGGGCGGGAGGGCTACCTACGAGCAGTACTTC
CDR3aa: CASSGGGRATYEQYF

abundance: -
v_gene: TRBV11-2
j_gene: TRBJ2-6
d_gene: -
CDR3nt: TGTGCCAGCCACCTCTCTGGGGCCAACGTCCTGACTTTC
CDR3aa: CASHLSGANVLTF

abundance: many
v_gene: TRBV4-3
j_gene: TRBJ2-7
d_gene: -
CDR3nt: TGCGCCAGCAGCCAAGAGTGGTTAGCGTCCTACGAGCAGTACTTC
CDR3aa: CASSQEWLASYEQYF

abundance: -
v_gene: TRBV7-2
j_gene: TRBJ2-5
d_gene: -
CDR3nt: TGTGCCAGCAGCCGTAACCCGACAGCCCAAGAGACCCAGTACTTC
CDR3aa: CASSRNPTAQETQYF

abundance: -
v_gene: TRBV20-1
j_gene: TRBJ2-6
d_gene: -
CDR3nt: TGCAGTGCTAGAGTCAGGAACGTCCTGACTTTC
CDR3aa: CSARVRNVLTF

abundance: few
v_gene: TRBV7-3
j_gene: TRBJ1-1
d_gene: -
CDR3nt: TGTGCCAGCAGCTCCAACTTGAACACTGAAGCTTTCTTT
CDR3aa: CASSSNLNTEAFF

abundance: -
v_gene: TRBV29-1
j_gene: TRBJ1-1
d_gene: TRBD1
CDR3nt: TGCAGCGCAGAGAACAGGGGGCGCACTGAAGCTTTCTTT
CDR3aa: CSAENRGRTEAFF

abundance: -
v_gene: TRBV30
j_gene: TRBJ2-2
d_gene: TRBD2
CDR3nt: TGTGCCTGGAGTGTATTTTTGGGCGGGAGTGGGAACACCGGGGAGCTGTTTTTT
CDR3aa: CAWSVFLGGSGNTGELFF

abundance: few
v_gene: TRBV5-1
j_gene: TRBJ2-2
d_gene: -
CDR3nt: TGCGCCAGCAGCTTGGTGGCAGGCGCGAACACCGGGGAGCTGTTTTTT
CDR3aa: CASSLVAGANTGELFF

abundance: -
v_gene: TRBV10-3
j_gene: TRBJ2-7
d_gene: TRBD1
CDR3nt: TGTGCCATCAGAGGGACAGGGGTGACGAATGAGCAGTACTTC
CDR3aa: CAIRGTGVTNEQYF

abundance: -
v_gene: TRBV2
j_gene: TRBJ2-7
d_gene: -
CDR3nt: TGTGCCAGCAATCGAGGGACCCTCATCGAGCAGTACTTC
CDR3aa: CASNRGTLIEQYF

abundance: few
v_gene: TRBV11-2
j_gene: TRBJ2-1
d_gene: -
CDR3nt: TGTGCCAGCAGCTTTGCGGACAATGAGCAGTTCTTC
CDR3aa: CASSFADNEQFF

abundance: few
v_gene: TRBV7-2
j_gene: TRBJ1-2
d_gene: -
CDR3nt: TGTGCCAGCAGCTCCCTGGCGGGCTACACCTTC
CDR3aa: CASSSLAGYTF

abundance: -
v_gene: TRBV29-1
j_gene: TRBJ1-3
d_gene: -
CDR3nt: TGCAGCGTTGTTACTCCGTTCTCTGGAAACACCATATATTTT
CDR3aa: CSVVTPFSGNTIYF

abundance: -
v_gene: TRBV7-2
j_gene: TRBJ2-3
d_gene: TRBD1
CDR3nt: TGTGCCAGCAGCTTAACCGGGGGCGGGACAGGTACGCAGTATTTT
CDR3aa: CASSLTGGGTGTQYF

abundance: -
v_gene: TRBV15
j_gene: TRBJ1-1
d_gene: -
CDR3nt: TGTGCCACCAGCGGACAGACAGCGAACACTGAAGCTTTCTTT
CDR3aa: CATSGQTANTEAFF

abundance: -
v_gene: TRBV11-3
j_gene: TRBJ2-1
d_gene: TRBD2
CDR3nt: TGTGCCAGCAGCTTAGTGGCGGGAGGAGAGCAGTTCTTC
CDR3aa: CASSLVAGGEQFF

abundance: once
v_gene: TRBV6-1
j_gene: TRBJ2-7
d_gene: TRBD1
CDR3nt: TGTGCCAGCAGTGCCATGGGACAGGGGCCCTTTAGCTCCTACGAGCAGTACTTC
CDR3aa: CASSAMGQGPFSSYEQYF

abundance: -
v_gene: TRBV29-1
j_gene: TRBJ2-7
d_gene: TRBD2
CDR3nt: TGCAGCGTTGGGGAGGGCTACGAGCAGTACTTC
CDR3aa: CSVGEGYEQYF

abundance: -
v_gene: TRBV29-1
j_gene: TRBJ1-2
d_gene: -
CDR3nt: TGCAGCGCTGGGGGGAACTATGGCTACACCTTC
CDR3aa: CSAGGNYGYTF

abundance: -
v_gene: TRBV29-1
j_gene: TRBJ2-5
d_gene: -
CDR3nt: TGCAGCTTTGTGCCCCCGACTGGACAAGAGACCCAGTACTTC
CDR3aa: CSFVPPTGQETQYF